Below are 18 T cell receptor beta chains sequenced from a single sample in a study of shared clonotypes between healthy human individuals. Only in-frame clones appear in the TCRdb table, and some are missing; sequencing was by immunoSEQ multiplex PCR. Among approximately 2,300,000 clones, 92% were seen once, and the ten largest hold 0.3% to 0.4%. Sequencing used naive CD4+ T cells from PBMCs. The subset denotes: CD45RA+ positively selected. The origin of the receptors is a man between 18 and 29 years old in good health. Some clones in this sample may be carry-over from other donors' samples.

In its sample, this clone was seen once. The chain combines TRBV7-2 with TRBJ2-5; D is undetermined. V was pared by 5 bases and J by 3 bases, with 16 bases between. CDR3 size: 15 residues. CDR1 and CDR2 (germline): SGHTA, FQGNSA. The CDR3 loop reads CASSHESTAEETQYF. CDR3 bases: TGTGCCAGCAGCCATGAGAGCACGGCAGAAGAGACCCAGTACTTC.

The chain recombines TRBV5-1 with TRBJ1-1; D is unclear. The V end was cut by 4 bases, the J end by 1 base, with 11 bases between. Germline V gene sequence: CDR1 SGHRS, CDR2 YFSETQ. The CDR3 totals 14 residues. Written as DNA, the CDR3 is TGCGCCAGCAGCGACTCTAGTACGAACACTGAAGCTTTCTTT. Translation gives CASSDSSTNTEAFF.

The chain combines TRBV5-4 with TRBJ1-3; TRBD1 might be the D (6 bases). The CDR3 consists of 15 residues. The germline V gene has CDR1 SGHNT and CDR2 YYREEE (reference sequence). Trimming took off 2 bases at V and 4 bases at J, with 13 bases between the two ends. CDR3 nucleotide sequence: TGTGCCAGCAGCTTATGGGGGCGCTTGGGAAACACCATATATTTT. This encodes CASSLWGRLGNTIYF.

V is TRBV5-8 and J is TRBJ2-3; 9 nucleotides align to TRBD1. This CDR3 contains 17 residues. CDR1 SGHTS and CDR2 YDEGEE come from the germline V gene. The V and J ends lost 3 bases and 0 bases, in that order; junction bases with no gene match: 8. CDR3 coding DNA: TGTGCCAGCAGCTCGGGACAGGGACTGATCAGCACAGATACGCAGTATTTT. It specifies CASSSGQGLISTDTQYF.

The chain employs TRBV2 and TRBJ1-1, with 8 bases that match TRBD1. CDR1 and CDR2 (germline): SNHLY, FYNNEI. The V gene end was trimmed by 7 bases and the J gene end by 5 bases; junction bases not matched to a gene: 6. This CDR3 comprises 13 residues. CDR3 in amino acids: CASTGTGQTEAFF. CDR3 bases: TGTGCCAGCACCGGGACAGGTCAGACTGAAGCTTTCTTT.

The chain carries TRBV5-4 and TRBJ2-1; D gene uncertain. Germline V CDR1 and CDR2: SGHNT, YYREEE (reference sequence). The CDR3 has 15 residues. V dropped 1 base and J dropped 1 base, with 9 bases sitting between them. This CDR3 reads CASSLTTESYNEQFF. CDR3 DNA: TGTGCCAGCAGCTTGACTACCGAGTCCTACAATGAGCAGTTCTTC. Filled out from reference TRBV5-4 and TRBJ2-1, the complete variable domain reads ETGVTQSPTHLIKTRGQQVTLRCSSQSGHNTVSWYQQALGQGPQFIFQYYREEENGRGNFPPRFSGLQFPNYSSELNVNALELDDSALYLCASSLTTESYNEQFFGPGTRLTVL.

This clone occurred once. This sequence joins TRBV28 and TRBJ2-2; no firm D call. Looked up from germline, CDR1 is MDHEN and CDR2 is SYDVKM. V gave up 6 bases and J gave up 8 bases, with 4 bases separating them. This CDR3 contains 10 residues. CDR3 sequence: CASRGGELFF. The CDR3 coding sequence is TGTGCCAGCAGGGGGGGGGAGCTGTTTTTT.

V gene TRBV5-1 combines with J gene TRBJ1-2; 9 positions match TRBD1. Germline CDR1 reads SGHRS; CDR2 reads YFSETQ. CDR3 size: 14 residues. The V segment lost 4 bases and the J segment 4 bases; nucleotides outside the gene matches: 5. Here the CDR3 reads CASSPTQGAYGYTF. The DNA of the CDR3 is TGCGCCAGCAGCCCGACACAGGGGGCCTATGGCTACACCTTC.

V and J are TRBV19 and TRBJ2-3; 11 bases match TRBD2. CDR1 is LNHDA and CDR2 is SQIVND in the germline V gene (reference sequence). The CDR3 totals 17 residues. V was clipped by 6 bases and J by 4 bases; unmatched bases: 12. In nucleotides, the CDR3 is TGTGCCAGTAGCAAGATGGGGGGGACTAGCGGTGCAGATACGCAGTATTTT. The encoded protein is CASSKMGGTSGADTQYF.

The chain is built from TRBV4-2 and TRBJ1-1; the D gene is possibly TRBD1 (5 bases). The CDR3 consists of 17 residues. CDR1 and CDR2 (germline): LGHNA, YNFKEQ. The V end lost 1 base, the J end lost 3 bases, and 18 bases lay between the germline ends. The CDR3 DNA reads as TGTGCCAGCAGCCAAGTGACGGGGGATCGGGCCGACACTGAAGCTTTCTTT. The encoded protein is CASSQVTGDRADTEAFF.

The chain links TRBV27 to TRBJ2-3, with D perhaps TRBD1 (5 bases). CDR3 length: 15 amino acids. The ends were cut back, 2 bases at V and 1 base at J, with 10 bases in the middle. Germline V gives CDR1 MNHEY, CDR2 SMNVEV (reference sequence). CDR3 loop: CASSLRGRGTDTQYF. In nucleotides, the CDR3 is TGTGCCAGCAGTTTAAGGGGTAGGGGCACAGATACGCAGTATTTT.

The chain carries TRBV28 and TRBJ2-2, with TRBD1 matching over 9 bases. Germline V gene sequence: CDR1 MDHEN, CDR2 SYDVKM. The CDR3 runs to 14 residues. V shed 6 bases, J shed 5 bases, and the junction held 4 bases outside the gene matches. DNA for the CDR3: TGTGCCAGCAGCGGGACAGGGTTAACCGGGGAGCTGTTTTTT. Translated: CASSGTGLTGELFF.

The chain carries TRBV7-9 and TRBJ2-6, with D tentatively TRBD1 or TRBD2 (5 bases each). This CDR3 spans 15 amino acids. Germline CDR1 and CDR2: SEHNR and FQNEAQ (reference sequence). Between the trimmed V and J ends, which lost 5 bases and 1 base, there was a span of 9 bases. The CDR3 DNA reads TGTGCCAGCAGCATCAGGGAGTCTGGGGCCAACGTCCTGACTTTC. As protein: CASSIRESGANVLTF.

V usage is TRBV5-5 and J usage is TRBJ1-4, with D uncertain. From germline, CDR1 is SGHKS and CDR2 YYEKEE (reference sequence). The CDR3 length is 16 residues. Trimming took 4 bases from V and 1 from J, leaving 14 bases between them. CDR3 nucleotide sequence: TGTGCCAGCAGCCACATAAACACCGGAACTAATGAAAAACTGTTTTTT. Residues: CASSHINTGTNEKLFF.

J is TRBJ1-4 and V is TRBV6-4, with 7 nucleotides matching TRBD1. From germline, CDR1 is MRHNA and CDR2 SNTAGT. The CDR3 runs to 15 residues. With 3 bases clipped from V and 3 bases from J, the junction kept 4 bases outside the gene matches. Here the CDR3 reads CASSEKGAPNEKLFF. DNA for the CDR3: TGTGCCAGCAGTGAGAAGGGGGCGCCTAATGAAAAACTGTTTTTT.

The chain is built from TRBV4-1 and TRBJ2-6; a weak D match, TRBD1 (6 bases). CDR3 size: 15 residues. Germline V lookup: CDR1 MGHRA, CDR2 YSYEKL. V shed 6 bases and J shed 0 bases, with 9 bases lying between them. In DNA, the CDR3 is TGCGCCAGCAGTCGACAGGACTCTGGGGCCAACGTCCTGACTTTC. It encodes CASSRQDSGANVLTF.

This clone was picked up one time. V is TRBV14 and J is TRBJ1-2; a possible D gene is TRBD1 (5 bases). The CDR3 is 15 residues long. Trimming removed 4 bases at V and 3 bases at J, with 15 bases between. Germline V gene lookup returns CDR1 SGHDN and CDR2 FVKESK. CDR3 nucleotides: TGTGCCAGCAGCCTATCATGGGGGTACGACTATGGCTACACCTTC. Translated, it gives CASSLSWGYDYGYTF.

This chain links TRBV6-1 with TRBJ1-5, with D uncertain. CDR1 is MNHNS, CDR2 SASEGT, per germline. CDR3 length: 14 residues. Trimming stripped 6 bases from V and 5 bases from J, with 14 bases between. Here the CDR3 reads CASSRLGRDQPQHF. The DNA for the CDR3 is TGTGCCAGCAGCCGTCTTGGCCGGGATCAGCCCCAGCATTTT.